This T cell receptor beta chain was sequenced during a study of blood T cell repertoires in COVID-19. Turning to the study itself: The United States, Italy and Spain were the sources of the acute and convalescent COVID-19 samples. T cells, B-cell-depleted T cells, or PBMCs provided the cDNA or gDNA that served as material.

Germline CDR1 SGDLS, CDR2 YYNGEE. The ends were cut back, 0 bases at V and 2 bases at J, with 8 bases in the middle. This CDR3 region has 15 residues. Cohort allocation depended upon clinical history that participants reported. The method was immunoSEQ multiplex PCR; TCRdb's version includes in-frame clones alone and lacks a portion of them. Of about 150,000 clones listed, 88% were seen once; the top ten hold approximately 1.3%. The sequence was collected from a woman aged 25-40 years with acute COVID-19. This sequence joins TRBV9 and TRBJ1-4; D uncertain. Sequences were obtained from PBMCs or T cells enriched from blood (not recorded which). CDR3 nucleotide sequence: TGTGCCAGCAGCGTAGGGCCCCAGACTAATGAAAAACTGTTTTTT. Amino acid sequence: CASSVGPQTNEKLFF.